This TCR beta chain was observed in a study of PD-1 blockade in classical Hodgkin lymphoma. General study points: The authors have not defined what causes the repertoire differences, possibly disease activity or prior therapy. Patients with a complete response exhibited baseline diversity comparable to newly diagnosed patients. CD4+ but not CD8+ TCR diversity rose significantly by C4D1.

No patient escaped relapse after autologous stem cell transplantation, and brentuximab vedotin exposure varied. Magnetic depletion of unwanted cells isolated CD4+ T cells from thawed PBMCs. Best outcomes ranged across complete response, partial response and progressive disease. The method was immunoSEQ multiplex PCR; TCRdb's version includes in-frame clones alone and lacks a portion of them. Of 4,200 or so clones listed, about 87% were seen once; the top ten hold around 0.91%. Germline loops: CDR1 SGHVS, CDR2 FNYEAQ. Trimming took 8 bases from V and 0 from J, leaving 10 bases between them. This CDR3 has 14 residues. Points on this clone: Its antigen remains unknown.

The chain has TRBV7-6 and TRBJ1-4; D unresolved. The starting material was CD4+ T cells from blood, obtained at baseline. This clonotype was sampled from a human donor with classical Hodgkin lymphoma. The CDR3 loop reads CASQRTPTNEKLFF. The DNA for the CDR3 is TGTGCCAGCCAACGGACCCCAACTAATGAAAAACTGTTTTTT.